Listed here are 23 T cell receptor beta chains from one sample, sequenced in a study of CD8+ T cells in alopecia areata. Sample treatment: oral pan-JAK inhibitor, 5-10 mg twice daily. Extraction of RNA preceded its reverse transcription into cDNA, which served as the sequencing template. Assay: immunoSEQ multiplex PCR; the TCRdb copy retains only in-frame clones and omits some. Of about 190,000 clones in the sample, 50% to 70% were seen once. This sample comprised CD4+ T cells sorted from blood, obtained around week 50, from a patient treated with tofacitinib. These TCRs come from a human donor with alopecia areata.

The DNA of the CDR3 is TGTGCCTGGAGTGCCCCCGGACAGCCCCAGCATTTT. As protein: CAWSAPGQPQHF. V and J are TRBV30 and TRBJ1-5; D is unresolved. Deletions cut 1 base from V and 7 bases from J, with 8 bases between. Germline V gene lookup returns CDR1 GTSNPN and CDR2 SVGIG (reference sequence). The CDR3 covers 12 residues.

The chain combines TRBV7-2 with TRBJ2-1; D is undetermined. The CDR3 runs to 13 residues. V dropped 6 bases and J dropped 6 bases, with 12 bases sitting between them. The germline gives CDR1 SGHTA, CDR2 FQGNSA. The CDR3 coding sequence is TGTGCCAGCAGTATAAAGCCGGGCAATGAGCAGTTCTTC. It codes for CASSIKPGNEQFF.

On this clone itself: The same CDR3 is also encoded by other DNA sequences in this sample. CDR3 nucleotides: TGTGCCAGCAGTTTAGACAGGCAAGAGACCCAGTACTTC. Protein: CASSLDRQETQYF. The chain joins TRBV27 to TRBJ2-5, with D possibly matching TRBD1 (6 bases). Germline lookup yields CDR1 MNHEY and CDR2 SMNVEV (reference sequence). This CDR3 contains 13 residues. Trimming removed 2 bases from V and 2 bases from J, with 6 bases in between.

This chain joins TRBV11-2 and TRBJ2-3; 9 bases align to TRBD1. CDR1 SGHAT and CDR2 FQNNGV come from the germline V gene. Losses at the gene ends were 5 bases for V and 3 bases for J; bases not matched to a gene: 3. The CDR3 covers 14 residues. The chain's CDR3 is CASSQDRGTDTQYF. In DNA, the CDR3 is TGTGCCAGCAGCCAGGACAGGGGAACAGATACGCAGTATTTT.

This chain links TRBV13 with TRBJ2-4; possible D gene TRBD2, 6 bases. The CDR3 loop spans 13 amino acids. V was cut by 2 bases and J by 10 bases, with 12 bases left in between. Per germline, CDR1 PRHDT and CDR2 FYEKMQ (reference sequence). CDR3 protein: CASSLLRGEIQYF. In DNA, the CDR3 is TGTGCCAGCAGCTTACTCCGCGGGGAGATTCAGTACTTC.

Only a few counts were recorded for this clone. The gene calls are TRBV29-1 and TRBJ1-2, with a possible D match to TRBD1 (5 bases). Germline V gives CDR1 SQVTM, CDR2 ANQGSEA. The V end was cut by 4 bases, the J end by 7 bases, with 13 bases between. This CDR3 has 12 amino acids. The CDR3 spells CSVVEGIGGYTF. DNA of the CDR3: TGCAGCGTTGTAGAGGGGATAGGTGGCTACACCTTC. The variable domain in full, with the rest retrieved from reference TRBV29-1 and TRBJ1-2, is SAVISQKPSRDICQRGTSLTIQCQVDSQVTMMFWYRQQPGQSLTLIATANQGSEATYESGFVIDKFPISRPNLTFSTLTVSNMSPEDSSIYLCSVVEGIGGYTFGSGTRLTVV.

This clone was detected a few times. CDR3 sequence reads: CSAQLGETQYF. CDR3 bases: TGCAGCGCCCAGTTGGGAGAGACCCAGTACTTC. The genes are TRBV29-1 and TRBJ2-5; no clear D. The V gene lost 7 bases and the J gene lost 4 bases, with 10 bases spanning the gap. The germline gives CDR1 SQVTM, CDR2 ANQGSEA. CDR3 length: 11 amino acids.

The chain is built from TRBV2 and TRBJ1-1, with 8 nucleotides matching TRBD1. The CDR3 totals 14 residues. After removal of 10 bases from V and 2 bases from J, the junction contained 9 bases not matched to a gene. Looked up from germline, CDR1 is SNHLY and CDR2 is FYNNEI. The CDR3 loop is CATSKDRGNTEAFF. CDR3 sequence (DNA): TGTGCCACCTCTAAAGACAGGGGAAACACTGAAGCTTTCTTT.

V usage is TRBV11-1 and J usage is TRBJ1-6; D is unclear. The CDR3 is made up of 13 amino acids. Between the trimmed V and J ends, which lost 5 bases and 5 bases, there was a span of 7 bases. The V gene's germline CDR1 is SGHAT and CDR2 FQDESV (reference sequence). The CDR3 loop reads CASSLVDNSPLHF. The CDR3 coding sequence is TGTGCCAGCAGCCTAGTGGATAATTCACCCCTCCACTTT.

The chain couples TRBV15 to TRBJ2-1; D remains unclear. CDR1 is LNHNV, CDR2 YYDKDF, per germline (reference sequence). There are 12 residues in the CDR3. Trimming shortened V by 10 bases and J by 13 bases, and 20 bases separated the two germline ends. The CDR3 sequence: CARKDLGLHQFF. CDR3 nucleotides: TGTGCCAGGAAAGATCTCGGCCTACATCAGTTCTTC.

This clone was recorded only once. This rearrangement joins TRBV4-3 to TRBJ1-2, with D perhaps TRBD1 (5 bases). Germline CDR1 is LGHNA and CDR2 is YSLEER. The CDR3 is 14 residues long. V was pared by 4 bases and J by 8 bases, with 17 bases between. CDR3 residues: CASSPPGGVGGYTF. CDR3 coding DNA: TGCGCCAGCAGCCCCCCAGGAGGGGTGGGGGGCTACACCTTC.

V gene TRBV4-3 combines with J gene TRBJ1-2; 9 positions match TRBD1. Germline values: CDR1 LGHNA, CDR2 YSLEER. The CDR3 has 16 amino acids. V trimming: 2 bases; J trimming: 5 bases; junction bases outside the gene matches: 9. The CDR3 region is CASSQSYRGPEYGYTF. DNA for the CDR3: TGCGCCAGCAGCCAATCGTACAGGGGGCCCGAATATGGCTACACCTTC.

This clone was seen a handful of times. The J gene is TRBJ2-7, the V gene TRBV21-1. TRBV21-1 is classified as a pseudogene. CDR3 length: 16 amino acids. The DNA for the CDR3 is TGTGCCAGCAGCAAAGAAAGGATGACGAGCCCTCGCGAGCAGTACTTC. Translated: CASSKERMTSPREQYF.

The chain recombines TRBV9 with TRBJ2-2; D is perhaps TRBD1 (6 bases). In germline, CDR1 is SGDLS, CDR2 YYNGEE. Trimming shortened V by 4 bases and J by 1 base, and 17 bases separated the two germline ends. The CDR3 extends over 17 amino acids. CDR3 in amino acids: CASSLLDSHLNTGELFF. The CDR3 bases are TGTGCCAGCAGCTTACTGGACAGCCACTTGAACACCGGGGAGCTGTTTTTT.

The chain is built from TRBV5-1 and TRBJ1-5, with TRBD1 matching over 7 bases. Losses at the gene ends were 0 bases for V and 3 bases for J; bases not matched to a gene: 6. The germline V gene has CDR1 SGHRS and CDR2 YFSETQ. This CDR3 contains 16 residues. The DNA of the CDR3 is TGCGCCAGCAGCTTGGCTCCCGGACAGGCCAATCAGCCCCAGCATTTT. Protein: CASSLAPGQANQPQHF. Combining the CDR3 with reference TRBV5-1 and TRBJ1-5 gives the whole variable domain KAGVTQTPRYLIKTRGQQVTLSCSPISGHRSVSWYQQTPGQGLQFLFEYFSETQRNKGNFPGRFSGRQFSNSRSEMNVSTLELGDSALYLCASSLAPGQANQPQHFGDGTRLSIL.

The chain is built from TRBV15 and TRBJ2-3, with TRBD1 as a possible D gene (5 bases). The CDR3 length is 17 residues. Germline V gives CDR1 LNHNV, CDR2 YYDKDF (reference sequence). Trimming stripped 3 bases from V and 2 bases from J, with 18 bases between. In nucleotides, the CDR3 is TGTGCCACCAGCAGTCCTGACCCAGGGTCTTACACAGATACGCAGTATTTT. Its translation is CATSSPDPGSYTDTQYF.

This clone was seen only once. The chain is built from TRBV5-6 and TRBJ2-6; D uncertain. CDR1 SGHDT and CDR2 YYEEEE come from the germline V gene. Between the trimmed V and J ends, which lost 4 bases and 0 bases, there was a span of 8 bases. The CDR3 length is 15 residues. CDR3 amino acids: CASSGQSSGANVLTF. Written as DNA, the CDR3 is TGTGCCAGCAGCGGCCAATCCTCTGGGGCCAACGTCCTGACTTTC.

The chain combines TRBV30 with TRBJ1-5; 9 nucleotides agree with TRBD1. Germline CDR1 reads GTSNPN; CDR2 reads SVGIG (reference sequence). V dropped 1 base and J dropped 6; count of bases not matched to a gene: 7. The CDR3 has 15 amino acids. The CDR3 region has the DNA TGTGCCTGGAGTGCCAGGACAGGGGATGGTCAGCCCCAGCATTTT. Its translation: CAWSARTGDGQPQHF.

J is TRBJ1-6 and V is TRBV4-1, with D maybe TRBD1 (6 bases). CDR3 length: 16 amino acids. V was shortened by 4 bases and J by 0 bases, with 10 bases between the two germline ends. Germline CDR1 is MGHRA and CDR2 is YSYEKL. The CDR3 DNA follows: TGCGCCAGCAGCCCAACAGGGAACTCCTATAATTCACCCCTCCACTTT. It is translated as CASSPTGNSYNSPLHF.

This chain connects TRBV7-8 to TRBJ1-2; no reliable D call. CDR3 length equals 11 residues. Trimming cost V 1 base and J 6 bases, with 3 bases left between them. Germline V CDR1 and CDR2: SGHVS, FQNEAQ. The CDR3 spells CASSLGDGYTF. The CDR3 DNA reads TGTGCCAGCAGCTTAGGGGATGGCTACACCTTC.

This chain connects TRBV29-1 to TRBJ2-7; TRBD1 might be the D (5 bases). CDR3 size: 12 residues. The V and J ends lost 4 bases and 1 base respectively, with 8 bases between them. The germline CDR1 and CDR2 sequences are SQVTM and ANQGSEA. CDR3 nucleotides: TGCAGCGTTGCCGACAGATCCTACGAGCAGTACTTC. Translation: CSVADRSYEQYF.

This chain joins TRBV6-5 and TRBJ1-2; 7 nucleotides agree with TRBD1. Germline loops: CDR1 MNHEY, CDR2 SVGAGI. The CDR3 spans 13 residues. Trimming at V came to 2 bases and at J to 8 bases, leaving 5 bases not matched to a gene. In DNA, the CDR3 is TGTGCCAGCAGTTACAGGGGGCAAGGAGGCTACACCTTC. Its protein product is CASSYRGQGGYTF.

The chain has TRBV30 and TRBJ2-3, with a possible D match to TRBD2 (6 bases). Germline values: CDR1 GTSNPN, CDR2 SVGIG (reference sequence). This CDR3 region has 14 residues. V lost 7 bases and J 6 bases, leaving 20 bases between the germline ends. CDR3 DNA sequence: TGTGCCTCAAATCGAGCGGGCCTGGGGGATACGCAGTATTTT. Translation: CASNRAGLGDTQYF.